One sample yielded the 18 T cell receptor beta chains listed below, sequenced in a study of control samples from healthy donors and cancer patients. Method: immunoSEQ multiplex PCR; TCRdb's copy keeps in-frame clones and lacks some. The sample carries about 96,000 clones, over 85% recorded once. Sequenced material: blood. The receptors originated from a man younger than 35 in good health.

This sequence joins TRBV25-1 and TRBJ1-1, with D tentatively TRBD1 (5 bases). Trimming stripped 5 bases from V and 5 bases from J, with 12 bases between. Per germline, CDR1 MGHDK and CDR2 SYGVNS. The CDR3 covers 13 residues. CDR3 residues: CASSLTGPTEAFF. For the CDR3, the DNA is TGTGCCAGCAGTTTGACGGGGCCAACTGAAGCTTTCTTT.

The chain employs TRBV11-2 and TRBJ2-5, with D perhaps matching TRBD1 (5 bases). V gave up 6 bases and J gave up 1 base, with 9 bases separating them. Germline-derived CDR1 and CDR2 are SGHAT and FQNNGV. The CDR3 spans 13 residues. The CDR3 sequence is CASRTQGQETQYF. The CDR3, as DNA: TGTGCCAGCAGAACGCAGGGCCAAGAGACCCAGTACTTC.

CDR3 nucleotide sequence: TGCGCCAGCAGCTTGAAAAGGGGCCTTAATGAGCAGTTCTTC. Protein sequence: CASSLKRGLNEQFF. The chain couples TRBV5-1 to TRBJ2-1; D is possibly TRBD1 (5 bases). Germline V gene data show CDR1 as SGHRS and CDR2 as YFSETQ. The V end lost 1 base, the J end lost 7 bases, and 12 bases lay between the germline ends. This CDR3 spans 14 amino acids.

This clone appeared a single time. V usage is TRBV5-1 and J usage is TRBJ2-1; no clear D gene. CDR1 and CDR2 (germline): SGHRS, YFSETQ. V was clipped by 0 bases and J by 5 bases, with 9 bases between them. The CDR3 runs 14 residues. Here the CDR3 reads CASSLEVWDNEQFF. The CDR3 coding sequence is TGCGCCAGCAGCTTGGAGGTATGGGACAATGAGCAGTTCTTC.

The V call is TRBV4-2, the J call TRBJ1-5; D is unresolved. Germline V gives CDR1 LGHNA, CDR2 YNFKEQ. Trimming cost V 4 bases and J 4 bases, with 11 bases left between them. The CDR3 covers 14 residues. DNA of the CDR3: TGTGCCAGCAGCCCCGATCTGGGGAATCAGCCCCAGCATTTT. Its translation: CASSPDLGNQPQHF.

The CDR3 coding sequence is TGTGCCAGCAGGGGGGGGACTAGCGGGGGCCGACAAGAGACCCAGTACTTC. Amino acids: CASRGGTSGGRQETQYF. The chain recombines TRBV2 with TRBJ2-5; 14 nucleotides agree with TRBD2. Germline V gene data show CDR1 as SNHLY and CDR2 as FYNNEI. The trim removed 6 bases at V and 2 bases at J, leaving 8 bases unmatched. CDR3 length equals 17 residues.

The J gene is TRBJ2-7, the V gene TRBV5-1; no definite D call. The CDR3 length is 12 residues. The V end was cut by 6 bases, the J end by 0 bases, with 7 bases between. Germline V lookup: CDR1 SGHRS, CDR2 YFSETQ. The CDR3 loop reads CASTPNSYEQYF. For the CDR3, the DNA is TGCGCCAGCACCCCCAACTCCTACGAGCAGTACTTC.

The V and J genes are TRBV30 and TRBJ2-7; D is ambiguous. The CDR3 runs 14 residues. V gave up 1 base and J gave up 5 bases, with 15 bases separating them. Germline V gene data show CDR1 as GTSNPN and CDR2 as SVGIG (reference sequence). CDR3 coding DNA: TGTGCCTGGAGTGGATTTGGCCGAGAGGACGAGCAGTACTTC. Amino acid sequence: CAWSGFGREDEQYF.

In DNA form, the CDR3 reads TGTGCCAGCAGCGCCGGAGGACTAGCGAGGGGGGATACGCAGTATTTT. Residues: CASSAGGLARGDTQYF. The rearrangement joins TRBV5-5 to TRBJ2-3; 9 nucleotides line up with TRBD2. Trimming removed 4 bases from V and 6 bases from J; junction bases left unmatched: 12. The CDR3 consists of 16 residues. Germline CDR1 is SGHKS and CDR2 is YYEKEE (reference sequence).

The CDR3 nucleotides are TGTGCCACCCTGGGACAGAACCAAGAGACCCAGTACTTC. Protein: CATLGQNQETQYF. This rearrangement joins TRBV12-3 or TRBV12-4 to TRBJ2-5, with 7 bases lining up with TRBD1. This CDR3 is built from 13 residues. V lost 10 bases, J lost 0 bases, and 5 bases stayed unmatched.

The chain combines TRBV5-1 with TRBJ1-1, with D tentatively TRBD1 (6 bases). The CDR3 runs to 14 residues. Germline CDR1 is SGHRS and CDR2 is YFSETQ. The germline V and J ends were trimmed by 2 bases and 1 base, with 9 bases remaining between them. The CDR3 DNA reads TGCGCCAGCAGCTTCTGGACAGCGAACACTGAAGCTTTCTTT. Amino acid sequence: CASSFWTANTEAFF.

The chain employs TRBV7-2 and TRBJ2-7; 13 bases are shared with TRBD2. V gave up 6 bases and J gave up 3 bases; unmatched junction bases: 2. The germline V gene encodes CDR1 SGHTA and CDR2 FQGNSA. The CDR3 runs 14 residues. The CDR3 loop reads CASRRLAGGYEQYF. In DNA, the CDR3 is TGTGCCAGCAGACGACTAGCGGGGGGCTACGAGCAGTACTTC.

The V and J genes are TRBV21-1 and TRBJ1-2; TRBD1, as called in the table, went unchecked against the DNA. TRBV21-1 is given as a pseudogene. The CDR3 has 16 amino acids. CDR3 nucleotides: TGTGCCAGCAGCAACCTTCCGGGACAGAAAAACTATGGCTACACCTTC. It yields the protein CASSNLPGQKNYGYTF.

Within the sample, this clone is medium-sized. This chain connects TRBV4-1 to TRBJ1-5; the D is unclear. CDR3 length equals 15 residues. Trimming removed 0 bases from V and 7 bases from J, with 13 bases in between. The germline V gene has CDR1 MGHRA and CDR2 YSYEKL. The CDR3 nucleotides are TGCGCCAGCAGCCAAGATCCCACGGGTCAACAGCCCCAGCATTTT. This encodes CASSQDPTGQQPQHF.

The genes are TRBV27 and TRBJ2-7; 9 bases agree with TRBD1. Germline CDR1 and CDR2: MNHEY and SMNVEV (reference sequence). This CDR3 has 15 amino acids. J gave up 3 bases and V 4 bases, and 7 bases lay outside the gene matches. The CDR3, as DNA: TGTGCCAGCAGTTCCCGACAGGGGGAAAGCTACGAGCAGTACTTC. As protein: CASSSRQGESYEQYF.

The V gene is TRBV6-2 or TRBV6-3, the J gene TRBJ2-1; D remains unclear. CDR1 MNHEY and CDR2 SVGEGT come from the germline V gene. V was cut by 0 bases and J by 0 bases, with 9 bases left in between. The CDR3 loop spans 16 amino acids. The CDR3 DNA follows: TGTGCCAGCAGTTACTCGTCGGCTGCCTCCTACAATGAGCAGTTCTTC. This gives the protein CASSYSSAASYNEQFF.

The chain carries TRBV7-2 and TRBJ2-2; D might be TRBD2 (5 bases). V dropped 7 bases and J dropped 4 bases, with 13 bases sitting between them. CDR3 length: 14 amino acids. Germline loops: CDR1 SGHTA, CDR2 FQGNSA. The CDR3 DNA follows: TGTGCCAGCAATGAGGGAGTCCCCACCGGGGAGCTGTTTTTT. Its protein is CASNEGVPTGELFF. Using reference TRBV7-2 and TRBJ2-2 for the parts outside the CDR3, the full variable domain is GAGVSQSPSNKVTEKGKDVELRCDPISGHTALYWYRQSLGQGLEFLIYFQGNSAPDKSGLPSDRFSAERTGGSVSTLTIQRTQQEDSAVYLCASNEGVPTGELFFGEGSRLTVL.

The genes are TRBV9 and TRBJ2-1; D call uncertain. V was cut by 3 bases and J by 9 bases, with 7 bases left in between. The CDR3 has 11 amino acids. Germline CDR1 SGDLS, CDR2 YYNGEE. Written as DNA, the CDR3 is TGTGCCAGCAGCGGTAGCAGTGAGCAGTTCTTC. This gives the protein CASSGSSEQFF.